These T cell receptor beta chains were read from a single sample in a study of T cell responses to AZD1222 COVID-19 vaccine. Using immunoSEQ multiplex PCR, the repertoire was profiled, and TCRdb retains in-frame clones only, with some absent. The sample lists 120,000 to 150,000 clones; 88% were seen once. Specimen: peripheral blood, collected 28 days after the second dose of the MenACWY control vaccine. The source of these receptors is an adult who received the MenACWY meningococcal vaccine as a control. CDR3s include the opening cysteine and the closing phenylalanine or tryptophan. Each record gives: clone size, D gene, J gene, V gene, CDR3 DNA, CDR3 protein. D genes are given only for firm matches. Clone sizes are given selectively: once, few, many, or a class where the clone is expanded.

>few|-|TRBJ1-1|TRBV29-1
TGCAGCGCGCGCCCGGGGGGAGGAGGGACTGAAGCTTTCTTT
CSARPGGGGTEAFF
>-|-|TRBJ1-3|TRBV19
TGTGCCAGTAGTACCCGACAGTTTGGAAACACCATATATTTT
CASSTRQFGNTIYF
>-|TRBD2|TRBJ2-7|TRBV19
TGTGCCAGTAGTAGGCTAGCGGGAGCGTCAGCCTACGAGCAGTACTTC
CASSRLAGASAYEQYF
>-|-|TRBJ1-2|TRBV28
TGTGCCAGCAGTTTTCAGGGAATAGTCTATGGCTACACCTTC
CASSFQGIVYGYTF
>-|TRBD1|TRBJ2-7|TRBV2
TGTGCCAGCAGTATAGGACAGGGGGTCTACGAGCAGTACTTC
CASSIGQGVYEQYF
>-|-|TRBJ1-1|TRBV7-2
TGTGCCAGCAGTCCCCGACAGGACGTCACTGAAGCTTTCTTT
CASSPRQDVTEAFF
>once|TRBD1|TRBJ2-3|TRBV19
TGTGCCAGTAGGGACAGGGGGATCACAGATACGCAGTATTTT
CASRDRGITDTQYF
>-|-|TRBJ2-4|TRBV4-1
TGCGCCAGCAGCCAGCTATGGATAGCCAAAAACATTCAGTACTTC
CASSQLWIAKNIQYF
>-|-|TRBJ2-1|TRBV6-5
TGTGCCAGCAGCGGACAGCCCAGGTCCTACAATGAGCAGTTCTTC
CASSGQPRSYNEQFF
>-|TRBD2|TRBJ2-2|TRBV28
TGTGCCAGCAGTCCGTTGTCCGAAGCGGGAGGGTCCGGGGAGCTGTTTTTT
CASSPLSEAGGSGELFF
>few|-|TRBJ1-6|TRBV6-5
TGTGCCAGCAGTTACCGGGCAGGGGATAATTCACCCCTCCACTTT
CASSYRAGDNSPLHF
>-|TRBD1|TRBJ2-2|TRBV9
TGTGCCAGCAGCGTAGGGACAGGGAAGGACACCGGGGAGCTGTTTTTT
CASSVGTGKDTGELFF
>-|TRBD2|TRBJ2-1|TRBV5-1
TGCGCCAGCAGCCTCGCTAGTTCGTCGGGAGGGTACAATGAGCAGTTCTTC
CASSLASSSGGYNEQFF
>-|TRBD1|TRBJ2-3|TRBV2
TGTGCCAGCAGGACAGGGGCCGATACGCAGTATTTT
CASRTGADTQYF
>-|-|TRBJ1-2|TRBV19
TGTGCCAGTAGTACCGGCCGGGGGGCGCATGGCTACACCTTC
CASSTGRGAHGYTF
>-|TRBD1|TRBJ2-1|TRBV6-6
TGTGCCAGCAGTTCCCGACAGGGGGCAAATGAGCAGTTCTTC
CASSSRQGANEQFF
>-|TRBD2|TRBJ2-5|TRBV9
TGTGCCAGCAGCGTAGTGGGCACTAGCGGACAAGAGACCCAGTACTTC
CASSVVGTSGQETQYF
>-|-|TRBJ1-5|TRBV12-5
TGTGCTAGTGGCCCACTCTGGCCCCAGCATTTT
CASGPLWPQHF
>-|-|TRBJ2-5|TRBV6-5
TGTGCCAGCAGTATAGGACAGAAAGGAGAGACCCAGTACTTC
CASSIGQKGETQYF
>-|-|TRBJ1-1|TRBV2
TGTGCCAGCCTTAAAGACAGTAACACTGAAGCTTTCTTT
CASLKDSNTEAFF
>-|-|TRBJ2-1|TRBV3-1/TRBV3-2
TGTGCCAGCAGCCGAGACCTGTTAAGTCACAATGAGCAGTTCTTC
CASSRDLLSHNEQFF
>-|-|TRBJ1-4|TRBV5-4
TGTGCCAGCAGCGATAACAGGGTAGTTTCGGATGAAAAACTGTTTTTT
CASSDNRVVSDEKLFF
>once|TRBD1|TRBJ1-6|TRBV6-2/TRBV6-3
TGTGCCAGCAGCTTCATCCGGGACAGCAATTCACCCCTCCACTTT
CASSFIRDSNSPLHF
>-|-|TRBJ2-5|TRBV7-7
TGTGCTAGCAGCTTGCGGTCGGGAGTGGAAGAGACCCAGTACTTC
CASSLRSGVEETQYF
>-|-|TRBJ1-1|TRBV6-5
TGTGCCAGCAGCTCAGGTTGGGGGATGAACACTGAAGCTTTCTTT
CASSSGWGMNTEAFF
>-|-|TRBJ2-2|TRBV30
TGTGCCTGGAGTCCGGTGAGCGGGGAGCTGTTTTTT
CAWSPVSGELFF
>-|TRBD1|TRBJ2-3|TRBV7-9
TGTGCCAGCAGCTTGGACAGGGCGTGGGATACGCAGTATTTT
CASSLDRAWDTQYF
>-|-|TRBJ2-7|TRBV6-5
TGTGCCAGCAGTTACTCCCGGCAAGCCAGGACCGAGCAGTACTTC
CASSYSRQARTEQYF
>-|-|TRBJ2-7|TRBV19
TGTGCCAGTAGTATAGATATGGGCAGCTCCTACGAGCAGTACTTC
CASSIDMGSSYEQYF
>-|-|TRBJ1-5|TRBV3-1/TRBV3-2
TGTGCCAGCAGCCAAGGGGTCGGTCAGCCCCAGCATTTT
CASSQGVGQPQHF
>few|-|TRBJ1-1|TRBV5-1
TGCGCCAGCAGCCAGGGGATGAACACTGAAGCTTTCTTT
CASSQGMNTEAFF
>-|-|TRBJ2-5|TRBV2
TGTGCCAGCAGTGTAGGGGCAGAGACCCAGTACTTC
CASSVGAETQYF
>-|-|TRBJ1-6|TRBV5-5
TGTGCCAGCAGCTTGGGGGTCACCTATAATTCACCCCTCCACTTT
CASSLGVTYNSPLHF
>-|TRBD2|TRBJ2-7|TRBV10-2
TGCGCCAGCGCTCTGACTAGCGGCGATTACGAGCAGTACTTC
CASALTSGDYEQYF
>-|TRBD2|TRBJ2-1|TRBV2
TGTGCCAGCAGTGAAGGGGTAGCGGGAGGCCCCTACAATGAGCAGTTCTTC
CASSEGVAGGPYNEQFF
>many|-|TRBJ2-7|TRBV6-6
TGTGCCAGCAGTGACCCGACGGGGGTCCAATACGAGCAGTACTTC
CASSDPTGVQYEQYF
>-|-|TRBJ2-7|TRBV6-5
TGTGCCAGCAGCAGACAGTTGGCGGATTTCGAGCAGTACTTC
CASSRQLADFEQYF
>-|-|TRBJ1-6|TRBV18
TGTGCCAGCTCACCTGTGGCCGGAGATTCACCCCTCCACTTT
CASSPVAGDSPLHF
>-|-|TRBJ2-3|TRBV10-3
TGTGCCATCAGTGGAACAGGGACCACAGATACGCAGTATTTT
CAISGTGTTDTQYF
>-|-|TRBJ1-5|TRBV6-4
TGTGCCAGCAGTGACAGGGGTTGGAGTCAGCCCCAGCATTTT
CASSDRGWSQPQHF
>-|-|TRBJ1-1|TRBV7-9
TGTGCCAGCAGCTTAGCCAGGGACTACACTGAAGCTTTCTTT
CASSLARDYTEAFF
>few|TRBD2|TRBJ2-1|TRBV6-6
TGTGCCATCGGCGGGGGGTACAATGAGCAGTTCTTC
CAIGGGYNEQFF
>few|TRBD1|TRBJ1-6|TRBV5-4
TGTGCCAGCAGCGTCGAGGGGGCCACCGGGCGGCCCCTCCACTTT
CASSVEGATGRPLHF
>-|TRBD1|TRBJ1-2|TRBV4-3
TGCGCCAGCAGCCATACAGGGGCGGGAGGCTACACCTTC
CASSHTGAGGYTF
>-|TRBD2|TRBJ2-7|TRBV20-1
TGCAGTGCTAGTTCCGTTCAAGCGGGGAACGAGCAGTACTTC
CSASSVQAGNEQYF
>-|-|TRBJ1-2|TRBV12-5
TGTGCTAGTGGTTTGGAGGGACACGGCTACACCTTC
CASGLEGHGYTF
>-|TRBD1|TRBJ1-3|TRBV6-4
TGTGCCAGCAGATACAGGGGGCCTGGAAACACCATATATTTT
CASRYRGPGNTIYF
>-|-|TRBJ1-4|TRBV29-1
TGCAGCGTTGAAGGTCACAGGGAAGGGACTGAAAAACTGTTTTTT
CSVEGHREGTEKLFF
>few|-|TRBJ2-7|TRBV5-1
TGCGCCAGCAGCTTGCTGGGGCTTCAGGAGCAGTACTTC
CASSLLGLQEQYF